This T cell receptor (beta chain) was recovered during a study of blood T cell repertoires in COVID-19. Study information: Samples came from the United States, Italy and Spain, spanning acute and convalescent COVID-19. T cells, B-cell-depleted T cells, or PBMCs supplied cDNA or gDNA.

This clone occurred a few times. Seattle patient enrollment occurred during active infection, with longitudinal follow-up thereafter. In the original processing: Amplifying reference gene primers gave estimates of nucleated cell counts. Assay used: immunoSEQ multiplex PCR; TCRdb lists only in-frame clones, some missing. V and J calls and clone size are given by that table; D and trimming were obtained from the DNA. This table holds roughly 190,000 clones, 75% to 85% found once. CDR1 and CDR2 (germline): MDHEN, SYDVKM. This CDR3 has 15 amino acids. Germline trimming cut 5 bases from V and 2 bases from J; bases unmatched to any gene: 4.

The rearrangement links TRBV28 to TRBJ1-5, with 9 bases matching TRBD1. This receptor was taken from a woman aged 40 to 49 with COVID-19, enrolled during active disease. Source material: peripheral blood. For the CDR3, the DNA is TGTGCCAGCAGTCCGGACAGGGGTCGCAATCAGCCCCAGCATTTT. This codes for CASSPDRGRNQPQHF.